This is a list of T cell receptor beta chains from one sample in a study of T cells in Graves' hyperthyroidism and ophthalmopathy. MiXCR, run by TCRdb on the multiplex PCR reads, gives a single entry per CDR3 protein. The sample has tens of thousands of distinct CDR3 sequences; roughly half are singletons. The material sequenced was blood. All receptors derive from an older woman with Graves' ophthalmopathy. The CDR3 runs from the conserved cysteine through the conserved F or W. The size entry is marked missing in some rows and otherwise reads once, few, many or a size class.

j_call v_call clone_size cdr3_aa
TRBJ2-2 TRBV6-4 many CASSDLGAGELFF
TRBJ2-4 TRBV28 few CASSFGQGGDIQYF
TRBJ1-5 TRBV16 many CASSPPGGGQPQHF
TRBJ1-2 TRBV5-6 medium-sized CASSLVRGLNGYTF
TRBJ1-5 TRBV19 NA CASKIGADGQSNQPQHF
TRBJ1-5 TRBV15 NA CATSSFAGELFFGEGSRHF
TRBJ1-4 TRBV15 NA CATSRAPPGTCGEKLFF
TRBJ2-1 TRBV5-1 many CASSPYSFLGGGREQFF
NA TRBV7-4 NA CASAGQGGYEQYF
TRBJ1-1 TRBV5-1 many CASRQGNTEAFF
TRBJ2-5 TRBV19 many CASSIRPTSSGRRAQETQYF
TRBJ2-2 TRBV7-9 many CASIPVRAGTQNTGELFF